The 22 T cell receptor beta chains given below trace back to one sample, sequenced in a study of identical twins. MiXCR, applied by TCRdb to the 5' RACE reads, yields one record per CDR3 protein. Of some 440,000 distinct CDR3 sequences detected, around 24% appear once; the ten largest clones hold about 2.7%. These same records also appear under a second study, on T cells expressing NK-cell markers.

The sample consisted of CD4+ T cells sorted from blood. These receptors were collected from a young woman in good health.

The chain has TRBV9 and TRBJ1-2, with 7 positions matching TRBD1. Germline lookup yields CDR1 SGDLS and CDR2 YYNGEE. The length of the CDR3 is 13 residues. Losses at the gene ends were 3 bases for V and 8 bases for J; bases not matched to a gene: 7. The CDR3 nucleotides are TGTGCCAGCAGCGAACCCGGGACAGCCGGCTACACCTTC. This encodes CASSEPGTAGYTF.

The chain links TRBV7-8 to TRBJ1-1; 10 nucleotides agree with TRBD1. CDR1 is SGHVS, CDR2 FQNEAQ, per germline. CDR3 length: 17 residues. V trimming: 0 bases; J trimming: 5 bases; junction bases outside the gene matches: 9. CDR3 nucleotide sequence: TGTGCCAGCAGCTTAGCCGGGACAGGGGCCATGAGGACTGAAGCTTTCTTT. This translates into CASSLAGTGAMRTEAFF.

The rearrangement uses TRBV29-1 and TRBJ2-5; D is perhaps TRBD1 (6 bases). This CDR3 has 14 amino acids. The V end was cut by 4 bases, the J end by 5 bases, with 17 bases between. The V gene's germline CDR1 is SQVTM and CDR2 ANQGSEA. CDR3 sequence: CSVVGGSTGETQYF. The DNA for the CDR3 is TGCAGCGTTGTAGGCGGGTCCACAGGGGAGACCCAGTACTTC. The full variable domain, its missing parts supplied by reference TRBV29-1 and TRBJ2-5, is SAVISQKPSRDICQRGTSLTIQCQVDSQVTMMFWYRQQPGQSLTLIATANQGSEATYESGFVIDKFPISRPNLTFSTLTVSNMSPEDSSIYLCSVVGGSTGETQYFGPGTRLLVL.

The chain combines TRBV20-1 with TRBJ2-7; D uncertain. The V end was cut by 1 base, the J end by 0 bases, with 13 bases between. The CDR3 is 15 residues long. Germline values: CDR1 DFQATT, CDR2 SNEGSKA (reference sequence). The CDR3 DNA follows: TGCAGTGCTAGAGTCTCTCGCGATGGCTCCTACGAGCAGTACTTC. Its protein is CSARVSRDGSYEQYF.

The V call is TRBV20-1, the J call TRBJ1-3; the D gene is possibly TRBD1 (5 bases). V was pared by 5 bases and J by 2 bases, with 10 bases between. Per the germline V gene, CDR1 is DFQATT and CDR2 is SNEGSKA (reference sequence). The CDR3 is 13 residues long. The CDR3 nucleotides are TGCAGTGCTCTAGGGGTTGCTGGAAACACCATATATTTT. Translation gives CSALGVAGNTIYF.

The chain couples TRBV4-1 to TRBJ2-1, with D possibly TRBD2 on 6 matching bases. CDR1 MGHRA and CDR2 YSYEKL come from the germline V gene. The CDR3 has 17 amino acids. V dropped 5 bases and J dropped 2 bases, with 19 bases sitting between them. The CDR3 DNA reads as TGCGCCAGCAGCGATAAACCCGGCGGGGTGACCTACAATGAGCAGTTCTTC. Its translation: CASSDKPGGVTYNEQFF.

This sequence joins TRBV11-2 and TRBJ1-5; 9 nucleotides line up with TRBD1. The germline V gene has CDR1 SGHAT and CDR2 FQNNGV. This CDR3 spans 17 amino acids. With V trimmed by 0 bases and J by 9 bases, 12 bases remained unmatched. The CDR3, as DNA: TGTGCCAGCAGCTTAGATAGGAGGGACAGGGTAGGTAGGCCCCAGCATTTT. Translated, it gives CASSLDRRDRVGRPQHF. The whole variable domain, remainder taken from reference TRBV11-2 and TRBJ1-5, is EAGVAQSPRYKIIEKRQSVAFWCNPISGHATLYWYQQILGQGPKLLIQFQNNGVVDDSQLPKDRFSAERLKGVDSTLKIQPAKLEDSAVYLCASSLDRRDRVGRPQHFGDGTRLSIL.

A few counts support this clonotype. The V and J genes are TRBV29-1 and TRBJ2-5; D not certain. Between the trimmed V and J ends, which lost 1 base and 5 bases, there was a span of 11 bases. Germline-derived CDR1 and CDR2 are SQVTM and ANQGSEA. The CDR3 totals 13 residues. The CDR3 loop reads CSVEGARVETQYF. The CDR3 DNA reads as TGCAGCGTTGAAGGGGCACGCGTGGAGACCCAGTACTTC.

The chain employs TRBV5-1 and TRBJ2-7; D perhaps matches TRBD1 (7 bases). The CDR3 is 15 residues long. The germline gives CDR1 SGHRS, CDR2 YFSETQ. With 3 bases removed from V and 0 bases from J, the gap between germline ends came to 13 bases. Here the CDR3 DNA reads TGCGCCAGCAGCTCGGGGGACAGAAACTCCTACGAGCAGTACTTC. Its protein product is CASSSGDRNSYEQYF.

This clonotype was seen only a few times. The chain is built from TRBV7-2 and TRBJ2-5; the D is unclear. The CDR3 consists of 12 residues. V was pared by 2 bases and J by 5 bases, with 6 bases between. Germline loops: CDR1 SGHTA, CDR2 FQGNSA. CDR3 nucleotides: TGTGCCAGCAGCTTAATCAAGGAGACCCAGTACTTC. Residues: CASSLIKETQYF.

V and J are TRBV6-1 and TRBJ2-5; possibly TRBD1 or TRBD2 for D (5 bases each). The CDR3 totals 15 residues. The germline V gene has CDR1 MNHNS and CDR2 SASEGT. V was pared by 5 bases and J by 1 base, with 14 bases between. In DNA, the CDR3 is TGTGCCAGCAGTAGCTTGGGACGGAGCCAAGAGACCCAGTACTTC. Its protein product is CASSSLGRSQETQYF.

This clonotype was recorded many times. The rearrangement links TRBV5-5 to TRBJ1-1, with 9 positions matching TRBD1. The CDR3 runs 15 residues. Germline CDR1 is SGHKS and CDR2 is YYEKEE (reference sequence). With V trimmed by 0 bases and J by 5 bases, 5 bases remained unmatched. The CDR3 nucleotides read TGTGCCAGCAGCTTGGGACAGGGGGTTCAGACTGAAGCTTTCTTT. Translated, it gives CASSLGQGVQTEAFF.

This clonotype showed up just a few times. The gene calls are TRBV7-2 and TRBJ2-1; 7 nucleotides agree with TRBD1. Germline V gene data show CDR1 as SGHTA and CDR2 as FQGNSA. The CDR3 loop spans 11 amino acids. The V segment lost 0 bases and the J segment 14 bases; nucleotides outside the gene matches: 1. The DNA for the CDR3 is TGTGCCAGCAGCTTAGCGACAGGGAAGTTCTTC. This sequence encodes CASSLATGKFF.

In nucleotides, the CDR3 is TGCGCCAGCAGCCCGGGGACTAGCTTCAGCACAGATACGCAGTATTTT. Translating it yields CASSPGTSFSTDTQYF. V gene TRBV5-1 combines with J gene TRBJ2-3, with 9 bases aligning to TRBD2. The germline V gene has CDR1 SGHRS and CDR2 YFSETQ. Trimming cost V 4 bases and J 0 bases; bases outside gene matches: 6. The CDR3 contains 16 residues.

Here the CDR3 DNA reads TGTGCCAGCAGCCTTACCCCTCGGGGTCCCTCTGGAAACACCATATATTTT. Protein product: CASSLTPRGPSGNTIYF. The chain is built from TRBV11-2 and TRBJ1-3; no firm D call. This CDR3 comprises 17 residues. CDR1 and CDR2 (germline): SGHAT, FQNNGV. Trimming removed 5 bases at V and 0 bases at J, with 17 bases between.

Here the CDR3 DNA reads TGCAGTGCTAGTCAGTTTCAGGGAAGGGCCCAGCATTTT. It yields the protein CSASQFQGRAQHF. The genes are TRBV20-1 and TRBJ1-5; TRBD1 might be the D (5 bases). The V end lost 3 bases, the J end lost 11 bases, and 17 bases lay between the germline ends. The CDR3 is 13 residues long. Germline assignment: CDR1 DFQATT and CDR2 SNEGSKA (reference sequence).

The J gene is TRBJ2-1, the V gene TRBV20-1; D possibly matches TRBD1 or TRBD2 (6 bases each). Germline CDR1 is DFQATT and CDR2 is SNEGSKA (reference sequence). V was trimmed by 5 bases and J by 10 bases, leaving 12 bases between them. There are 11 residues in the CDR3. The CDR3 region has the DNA TGCAGTGCTGGGGGGCCAGGGGAGCAGTTCTTC. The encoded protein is CSAGGPGEQFF.

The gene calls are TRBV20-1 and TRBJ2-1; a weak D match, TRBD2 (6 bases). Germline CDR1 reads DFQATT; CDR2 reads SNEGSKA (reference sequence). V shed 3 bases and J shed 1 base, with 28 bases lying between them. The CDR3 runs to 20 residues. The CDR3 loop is CSASDPDIADHLYSYNEQFF. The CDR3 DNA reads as TGCAGTGCTAGCGACCCCGATATAGCGGACCACTTATATTCCTACAATGAGCAGTTCTTC.

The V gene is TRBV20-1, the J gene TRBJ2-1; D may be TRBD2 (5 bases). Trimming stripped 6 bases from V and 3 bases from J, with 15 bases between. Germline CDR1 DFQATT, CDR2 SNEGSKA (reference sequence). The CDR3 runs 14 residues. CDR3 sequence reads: CSAEIGVHYNEQFF. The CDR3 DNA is TGCAGTGCCGAGATCGGGGTTCACTACAATGAGCAGTTCTTC.

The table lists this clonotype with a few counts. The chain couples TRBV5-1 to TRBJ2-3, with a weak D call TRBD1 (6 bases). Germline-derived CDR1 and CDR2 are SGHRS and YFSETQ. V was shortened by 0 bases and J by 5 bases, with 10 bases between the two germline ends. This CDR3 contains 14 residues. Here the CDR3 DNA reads TGCGCCAGCAGCTTGGAGGCAGGGGAAGATACGCAGTATTTT. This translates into CASSLEAGEDTQYF.

The CDR3 is CSARRTSRETQYF. As DNA, the CDR3 is TGCAGTGCTAGACGTACTAGCCGGGAGACCCAGTACTTC. V gene TRBV20-1 combines with J gene TRBJ2-5; D is perhaps TRBD2 (6 bases). The germline CDR1 and CDR2 sequences are DFQATT and SNEGSKA (reference sequence). V lost 2 bases and J lost 5, with 12 bases in between. This CDR3 is built from 13 residues.

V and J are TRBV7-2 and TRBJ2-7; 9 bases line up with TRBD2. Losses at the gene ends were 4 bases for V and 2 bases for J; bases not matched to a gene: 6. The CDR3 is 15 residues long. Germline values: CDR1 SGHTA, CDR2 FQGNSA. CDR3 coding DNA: TGTGCCAGCAGCTCCCGGAGCGGGGGGCCCTACGAGCAGTACTTC. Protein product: CASSSRSGGPYEQYF.